This T cell receptor (beta chain) was identified during a study of regulatory T cells in long-lasting Graves disease. Germline values: CDR1 KGHDR, CDR2 SFDVKD. V lost 5 bases, J lost 3 bases, and 15 bases lay in between. CDR3 length: 16 amino acids. The time point is: newly diagnosed GD, antithyroid drugs for less than 3 months. Extracted RNA from PBMCs served as the source of the TCR library. Arm-PCR of CDR3 regions and iRepertoire HTBI primers were the basis on which TCR beta libraries were built. TCRdb processed the multiplex PCR reads anew with MiXCR; each CDR3 protein has one entry. The repertoire holds under 400,000 distinct CDR3 sequences, with over 15% as singletons. The sample also formed part of further work on T cells in Graves' hyperthyroidism and ophthalmopathy. Per that study: Classification by a 13 V-J model distinguished ophthalmopathy from stable hyperthyroidism.

This material consisted of peripheral blood mononuclear cells (PBMCs), taken at new diagnosis, from a patient treated with antithyroid drugs. The receptor was derived from a man in his forties with Graves disease. This sequence joins TRBV24-1 and TRBJ2-2; D is perhaps TRBD1 (6 bases). CDR3 bases: TGTGCCACCAGTGCCTCCCCGGCAGGGGACACCGGGGAGCTGTTTTTT. It yields the protein CATSASPAGDTGELFF.